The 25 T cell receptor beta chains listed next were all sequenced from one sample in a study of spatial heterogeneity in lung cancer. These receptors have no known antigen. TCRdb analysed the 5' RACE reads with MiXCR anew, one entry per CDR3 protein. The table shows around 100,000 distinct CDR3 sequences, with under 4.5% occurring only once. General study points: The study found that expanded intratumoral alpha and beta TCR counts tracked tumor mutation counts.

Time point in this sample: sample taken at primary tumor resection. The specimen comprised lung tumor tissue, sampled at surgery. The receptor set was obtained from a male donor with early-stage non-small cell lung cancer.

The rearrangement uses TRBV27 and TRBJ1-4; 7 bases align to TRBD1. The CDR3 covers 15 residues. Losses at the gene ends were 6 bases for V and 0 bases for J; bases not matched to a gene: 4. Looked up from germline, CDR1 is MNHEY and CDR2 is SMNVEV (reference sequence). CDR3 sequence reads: CASRSGTATNEKLFF. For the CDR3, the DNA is TGTGCCAGCAGGTCGGGGACAGCAACTAATGAAAAACTGTTTTTT.

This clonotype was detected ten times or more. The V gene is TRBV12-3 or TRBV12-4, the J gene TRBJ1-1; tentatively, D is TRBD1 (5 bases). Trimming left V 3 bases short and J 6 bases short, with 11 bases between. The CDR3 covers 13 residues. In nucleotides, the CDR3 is TGTGCCAGCAGTTTGATGTCGGGGGCTGAAGCTTTCTTT. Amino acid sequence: CASSLMSGAEAFF.

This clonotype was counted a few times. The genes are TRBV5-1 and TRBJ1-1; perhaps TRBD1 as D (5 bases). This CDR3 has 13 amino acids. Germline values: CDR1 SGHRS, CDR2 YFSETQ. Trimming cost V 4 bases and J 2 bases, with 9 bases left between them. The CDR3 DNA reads TGCGCCAGCAGCCAGACAGTAAACACTGAAGCTTTCTTT. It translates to CASSQTVNTEAFF.

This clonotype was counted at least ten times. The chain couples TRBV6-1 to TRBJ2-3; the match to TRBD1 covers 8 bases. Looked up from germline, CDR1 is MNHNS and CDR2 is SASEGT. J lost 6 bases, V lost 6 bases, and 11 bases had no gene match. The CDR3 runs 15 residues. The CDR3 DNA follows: TGTGCCAGCAGAAGAAGCAGGGGGCCAATGGATACGCAGTATTTT. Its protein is CASRRSRGPMDTQYF.

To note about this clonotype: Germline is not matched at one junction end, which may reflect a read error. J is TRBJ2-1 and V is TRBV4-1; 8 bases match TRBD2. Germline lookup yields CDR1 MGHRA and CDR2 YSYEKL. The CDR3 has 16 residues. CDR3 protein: CVSSQVLAGGIDEQFF. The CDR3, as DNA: TGCGTCAGCAGCCAAGTTCTGGCGGGAGGAATCGATGAGCAGTTCTTC.

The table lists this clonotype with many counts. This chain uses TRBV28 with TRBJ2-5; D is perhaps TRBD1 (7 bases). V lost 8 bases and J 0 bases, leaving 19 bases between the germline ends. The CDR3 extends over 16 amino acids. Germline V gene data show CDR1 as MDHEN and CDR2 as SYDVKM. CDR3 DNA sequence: TGTGCCAGCGTCCACTGGCCAGGGGGGTACCAAGAGACCCAGTACTTC. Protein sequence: CASVHWPGGYQETQYF.

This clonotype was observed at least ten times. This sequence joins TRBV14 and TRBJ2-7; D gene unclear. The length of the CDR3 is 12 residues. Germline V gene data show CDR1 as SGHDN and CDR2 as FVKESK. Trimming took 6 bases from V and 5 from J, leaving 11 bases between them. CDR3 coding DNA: TGTGCCAGCAGTGCGCCGGGCCACGAGCAGTACTTC. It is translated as CASSAPGHEQYF.

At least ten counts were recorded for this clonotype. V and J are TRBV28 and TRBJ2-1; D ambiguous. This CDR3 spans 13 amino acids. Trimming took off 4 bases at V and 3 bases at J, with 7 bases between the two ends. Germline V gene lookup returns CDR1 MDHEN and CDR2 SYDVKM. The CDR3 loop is CASSYAVYNEQFF. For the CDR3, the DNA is TGTGCCAGCAGTTATGCAGTCTACAATGAGCAGTTCTTC.

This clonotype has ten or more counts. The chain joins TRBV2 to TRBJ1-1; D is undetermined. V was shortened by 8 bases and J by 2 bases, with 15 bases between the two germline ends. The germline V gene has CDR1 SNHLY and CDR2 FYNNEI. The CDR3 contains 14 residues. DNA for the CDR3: TGTGCCAGCTTGCTGGAGAGGTACAACACTGAAGCTTTCTTT. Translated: CASLLERYNTEAFF.

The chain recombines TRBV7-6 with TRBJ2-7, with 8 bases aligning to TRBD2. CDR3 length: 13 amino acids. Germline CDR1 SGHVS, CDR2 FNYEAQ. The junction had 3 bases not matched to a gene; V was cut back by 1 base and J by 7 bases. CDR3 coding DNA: TGTGCCAGCAGCTTAGGGGTAGCGGGAGAGCAGTACTTC. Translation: CASSLGVAGEQYF.

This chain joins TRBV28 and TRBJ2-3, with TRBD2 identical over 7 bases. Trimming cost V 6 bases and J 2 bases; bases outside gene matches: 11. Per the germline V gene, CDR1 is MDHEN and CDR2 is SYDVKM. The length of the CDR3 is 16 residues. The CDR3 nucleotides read TGTGCCAGCAGGGGGGGGTTCCTCGGGATCACAGATACGCAGTATTTT. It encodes CASRGGFLGITDTQYF.

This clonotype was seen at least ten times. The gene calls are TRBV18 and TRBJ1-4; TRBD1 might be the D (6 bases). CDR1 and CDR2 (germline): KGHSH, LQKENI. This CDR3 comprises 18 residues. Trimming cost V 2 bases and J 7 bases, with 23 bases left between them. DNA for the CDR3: TGTGCCAGCTCACCATTCCTAGGGGGGAAGGACGCCCCTGAAAAACTGTTTTTT. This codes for CASSPFLGGKDAPEKLFF. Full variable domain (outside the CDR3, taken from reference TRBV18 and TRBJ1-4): NAGVMQNPRHLVRRRGQEARLRCSPMKGHSHVYWYRQLPEEGLKFMVYLQKENIIDESGMPKERFSAEFPKEGPSILRIQQVVRGDSAAYFCASSPFLGGKDAPEKLFFGSGTQLSVL.

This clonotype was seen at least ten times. In DNA, the CDR3 is TGTGCCAGCAGTTCCCGGGACAGGGTCCAAGAGACCCAGTACTTC. Its protein product is CASSSRDRVQETQYF. The V gene is TRBV27, the J gene TRBJ2-5; TRBD1 aligns across 9 bases. This CDR3 region has 15 residues. J was trimmed by 1 base and V by 4 bases; bases with no gene match: 4. The V gene's germline CDR1 is MNHEY and CDR2 SMNVEV (reference sequence).

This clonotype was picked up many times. CDR3 residues: CSASRSGPGTEAFF. In DNA form, the CDR3 reads TGCAGTGCTAGCCGGTCGGGTCCCGGCACTGAAGCTTTCTTT. This rearrangement joins TRBV20-1 to TRBJ1-1; no clear D gene. Germline CDR1 and CDR2: DFQATT and SNEGSKA (reference sequence). CDR3 size: 14 residues. Trimming cost V 3 bases and J 4 bases, with 15 bases left between them.

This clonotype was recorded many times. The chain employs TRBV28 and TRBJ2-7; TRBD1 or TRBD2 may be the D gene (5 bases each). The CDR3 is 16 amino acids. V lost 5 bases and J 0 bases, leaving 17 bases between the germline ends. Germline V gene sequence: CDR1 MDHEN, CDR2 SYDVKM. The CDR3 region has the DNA TGTGCCAGCAGTCTCTCCGGGACGATTTTCTCCTACGAGCAGTACTTC. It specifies CASSLSGTIFSYEQYF.

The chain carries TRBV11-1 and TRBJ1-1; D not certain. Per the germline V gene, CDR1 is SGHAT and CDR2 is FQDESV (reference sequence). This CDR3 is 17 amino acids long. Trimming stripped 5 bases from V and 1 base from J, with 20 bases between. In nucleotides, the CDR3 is TGTGCCAGCAGCCCAAGTCCCAGCCGATATTCGAACACTGAAGCTTTCTTT. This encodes CASSPSPSRYSNTEAFF. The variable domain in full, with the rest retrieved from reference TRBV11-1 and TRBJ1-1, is EAEVAQSPRYKITEKSQAVAFWCDPISGHATLYWYRQILGQGPELLVQFQDESVVDDSQLPKDRFSAERLKGVDSTLKIQPAELGDSAMYLCASSPSPSRYSNTEAFFGQGTRLTVV.

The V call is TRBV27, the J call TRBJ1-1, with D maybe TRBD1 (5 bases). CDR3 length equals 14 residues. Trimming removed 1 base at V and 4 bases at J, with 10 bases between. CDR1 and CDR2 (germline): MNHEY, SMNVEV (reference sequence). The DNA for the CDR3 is TGTGCCAGCAGTTTATTTCGGGGACGCACTGAAGCTTTCTTT. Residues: CASSLFRGRTEAFF.

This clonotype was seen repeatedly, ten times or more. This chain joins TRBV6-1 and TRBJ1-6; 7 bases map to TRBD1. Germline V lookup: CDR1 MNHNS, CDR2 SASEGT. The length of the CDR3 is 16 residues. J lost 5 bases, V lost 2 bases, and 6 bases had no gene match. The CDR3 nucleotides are TGTGCCAGCAGTGAAAGGGCAGGGGGGGATAATTCACCCCTCCACTTT. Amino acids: CASSERAGGDNSPLHF.

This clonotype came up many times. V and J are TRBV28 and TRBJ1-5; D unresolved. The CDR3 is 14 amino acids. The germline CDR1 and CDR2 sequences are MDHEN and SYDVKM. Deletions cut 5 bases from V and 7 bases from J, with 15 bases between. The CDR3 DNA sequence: TGTGCCAGCAGTATTTCCGGTCCGCGACAGCCCCAGCATTTT. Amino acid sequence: CASSISGPRQPQHF.

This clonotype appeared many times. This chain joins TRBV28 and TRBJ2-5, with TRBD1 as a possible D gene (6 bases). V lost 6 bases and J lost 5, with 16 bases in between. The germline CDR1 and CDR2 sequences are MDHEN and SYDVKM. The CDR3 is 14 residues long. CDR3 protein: CASSQRQADETQYF. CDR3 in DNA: TGTGCCAGCAGCCAACGACAGGCAGACGAGACCCAGTACTTC.

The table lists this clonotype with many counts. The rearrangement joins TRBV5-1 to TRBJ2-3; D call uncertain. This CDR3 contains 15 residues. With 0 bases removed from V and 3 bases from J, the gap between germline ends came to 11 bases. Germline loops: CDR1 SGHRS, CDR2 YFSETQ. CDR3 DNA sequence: TGCGCCAGCAGCTTGGGACTCGTCGTTACAGATACGCAGTATTTT. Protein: CASSLGLVVTDTQYF.

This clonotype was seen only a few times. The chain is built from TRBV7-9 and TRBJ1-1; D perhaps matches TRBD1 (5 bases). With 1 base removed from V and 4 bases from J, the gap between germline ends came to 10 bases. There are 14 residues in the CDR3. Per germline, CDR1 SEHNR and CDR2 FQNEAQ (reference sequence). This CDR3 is CASSLGGGSTEAFF. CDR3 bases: TGTGCCAGCAGCTTAGGGGGCGGATCCACTGAAGCTTTCTTT.

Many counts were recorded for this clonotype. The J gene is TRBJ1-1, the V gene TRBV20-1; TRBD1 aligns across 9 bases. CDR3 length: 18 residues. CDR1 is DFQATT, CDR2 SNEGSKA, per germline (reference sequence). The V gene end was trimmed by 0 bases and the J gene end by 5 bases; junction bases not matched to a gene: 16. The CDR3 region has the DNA TGCAGTGCTAGAGATCCCGGGACAGGGTGGTATTCGGGGACTGAAGCTTTCTTT. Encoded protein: CSARDPGTGWYSGTEAFF.

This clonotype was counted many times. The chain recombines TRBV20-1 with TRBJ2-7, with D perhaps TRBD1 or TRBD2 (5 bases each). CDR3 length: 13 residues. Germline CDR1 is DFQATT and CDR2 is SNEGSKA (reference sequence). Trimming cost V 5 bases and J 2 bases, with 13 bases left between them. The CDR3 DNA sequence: TGCAGTGCTCCCCGTGGGACCACCTACGAGCAGTACTTC. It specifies CSAPRGTTYEQYF.

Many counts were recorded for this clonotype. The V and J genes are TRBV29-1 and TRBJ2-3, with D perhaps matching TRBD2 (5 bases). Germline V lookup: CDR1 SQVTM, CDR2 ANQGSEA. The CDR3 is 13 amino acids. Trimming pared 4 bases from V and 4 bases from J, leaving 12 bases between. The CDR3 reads CSVGSGMADTQYF. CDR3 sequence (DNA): TGCAGCGTTGGTTCCGGGATGGCAGATACGCAGTATTTT.